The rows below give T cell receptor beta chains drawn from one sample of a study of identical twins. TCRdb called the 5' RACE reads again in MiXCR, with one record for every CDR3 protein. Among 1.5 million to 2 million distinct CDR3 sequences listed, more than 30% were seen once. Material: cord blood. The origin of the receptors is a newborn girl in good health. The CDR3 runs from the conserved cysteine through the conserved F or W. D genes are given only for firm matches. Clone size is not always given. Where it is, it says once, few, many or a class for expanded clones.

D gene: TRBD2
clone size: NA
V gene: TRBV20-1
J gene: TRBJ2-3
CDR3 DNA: TGCAGTGCTAGAGATCTGGCGGGAGCAGGAGATACGCAGTATTTT
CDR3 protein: CSARDLAGAGDTQYF

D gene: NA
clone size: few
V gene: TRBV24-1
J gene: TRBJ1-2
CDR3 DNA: TGTGCCACCAGTGACCGTGAGATGTACACCTTC
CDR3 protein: CATSDREMYTF

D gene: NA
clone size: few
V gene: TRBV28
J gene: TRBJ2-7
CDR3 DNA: TGTGCCAGCAGCTTTTTGTCGGGTCGTTCCTACGAGCAGTACTTC
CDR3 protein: CASSFLSGRSYEQYF

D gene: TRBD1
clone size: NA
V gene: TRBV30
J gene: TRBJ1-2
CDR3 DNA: TGTGCCTGGATGACAGGGGCTGACTATGGCTACACCTTC
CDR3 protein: CAWMTGADYGYTF

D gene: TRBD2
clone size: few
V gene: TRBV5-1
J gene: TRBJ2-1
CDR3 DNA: TGCGCCAGCAGCTTGAACGGGGGGATCTACAATGAGCAGTTCTTC
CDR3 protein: CASSLNGGIYNEQFF

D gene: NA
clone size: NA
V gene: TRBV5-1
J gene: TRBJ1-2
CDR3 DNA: TGCGCCAGCAGCTTGGGACACGGGAACTATGGCTACACCTTC
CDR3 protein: CASSLGHGNYGYTF

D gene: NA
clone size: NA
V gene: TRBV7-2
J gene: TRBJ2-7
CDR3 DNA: TGTGCCAGCAGCCCCCGCTGGTTAGCAGCCAACAATGAGCAGTACTTC
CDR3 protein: CASSPRWLAANNEQYF

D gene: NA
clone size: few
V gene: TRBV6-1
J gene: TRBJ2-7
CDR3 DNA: TGTGCCAGCAGTCCTCTAGCTACGGCCGAGCAGTACTTC
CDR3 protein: CASSPLATAEQYF

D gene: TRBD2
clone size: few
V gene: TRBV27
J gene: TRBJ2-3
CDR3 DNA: TGTGCCAGCAGTTCGCGACTAGCGGGACGCACAGATACGCAGTATTTT
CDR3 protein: CASSSRLAGRTDTQYF

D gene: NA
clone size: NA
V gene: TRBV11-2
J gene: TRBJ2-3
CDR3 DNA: TGTGCCAGCAGCCCGACACAGGGCACAGATACGCAGTATTTT
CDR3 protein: CASSPTQGTDTQYF

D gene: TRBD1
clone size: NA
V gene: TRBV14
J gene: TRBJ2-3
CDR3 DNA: TGTGCCAGCAGCCTGGACAGGTTATGGGGCACAGATACGCAGTATTTT
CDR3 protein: CASSLDRLWGTDTQYF

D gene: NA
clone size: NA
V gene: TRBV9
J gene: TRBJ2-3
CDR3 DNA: TGTGCCAGCAGCGTATGGGACTTAGATACGCAGTATTTT
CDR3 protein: CASSVWDLDTQYF

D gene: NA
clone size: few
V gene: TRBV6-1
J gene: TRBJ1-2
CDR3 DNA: TGTGCCAGCAGTGAAAGCCATGGGCGCTATGGCTACACCTTC
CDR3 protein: CASSESHGRYGYTF

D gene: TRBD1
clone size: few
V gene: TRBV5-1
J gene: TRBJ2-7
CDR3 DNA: TGCGCCAGCAGCGTTACAGGGGGCGAGCGGTACTTC
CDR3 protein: CASSVTGGERYF

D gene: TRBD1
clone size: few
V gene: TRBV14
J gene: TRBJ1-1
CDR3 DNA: TGTGCCAGCAGCCCACTAAACAGGGGGCCAGCCACTGAAGCTTTCTTT
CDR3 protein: CASSPLNRGPATEAFF

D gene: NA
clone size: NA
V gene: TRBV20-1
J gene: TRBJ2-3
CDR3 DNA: TGCAGTGCTAGAGGGACTATATACACAGATACGCAGTATTTT
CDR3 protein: CSARGTIYTDTQYF

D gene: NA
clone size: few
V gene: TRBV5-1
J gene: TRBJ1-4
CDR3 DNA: TGCGCCAGCAGCTTGAGGGAAGGGGCAGAAAAACTGTTTTTT
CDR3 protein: CASSLREGAEKLFF

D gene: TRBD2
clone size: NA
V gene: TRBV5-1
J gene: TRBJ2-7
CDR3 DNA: TGCGCCAGCAGCTCATGGACGGGACTAGCAGACGAGCAGTACTTC
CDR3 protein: CASSSWTGLADEQYF

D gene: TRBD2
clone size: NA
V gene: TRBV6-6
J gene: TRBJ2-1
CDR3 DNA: TGTGCCAGCAGTACCGGACTAGCGGGTCGAATTGGGAATGAGCAGTTCTTC
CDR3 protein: CASSTGLAGRIGNEQFF

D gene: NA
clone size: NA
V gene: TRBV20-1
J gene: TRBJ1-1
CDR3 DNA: TGCAGTGCTGGTTCCGGGCAGACGAACACTGAAGCTTTCTTT
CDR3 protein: CSAGSGQTNTEAFF

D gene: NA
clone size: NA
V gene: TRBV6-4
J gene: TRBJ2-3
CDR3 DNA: TGTGCCAGCAGTGACGGTAATTCGGACTACCAAAGCACAGATACGCAGTATTTT
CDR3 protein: CASSDGNSDYQSTDTQYF

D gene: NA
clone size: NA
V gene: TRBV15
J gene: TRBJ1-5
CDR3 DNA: TGTGCCACCAGCAGAGATTATAGGACAGCAACTAATCAGCCCCAGCATTTT
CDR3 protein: CATSRDYRTATNQPQHF

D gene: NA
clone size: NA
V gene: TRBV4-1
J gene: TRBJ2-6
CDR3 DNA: TGCGCCAGCAGCCAAGATCCCCCAGGGGGGGACTCTGGGGCCAACGTCCTGACTTTC
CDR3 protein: CASSQDPPGGDSGANVLTF

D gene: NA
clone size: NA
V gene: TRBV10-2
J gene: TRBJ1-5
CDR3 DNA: TGCGCCAGCAGTGAGTCGTCAGGGGGCAATCAGCCCCAGCATTTT
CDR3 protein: CASSESSGGNQPQHF

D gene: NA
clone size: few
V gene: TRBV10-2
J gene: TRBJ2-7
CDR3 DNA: TGCGCCAGCAGTGAATATCTTACCTACGAGCAGTACTTC
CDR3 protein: CASSEYLTYEQYF

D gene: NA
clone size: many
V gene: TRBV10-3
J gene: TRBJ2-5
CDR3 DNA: TGTGCCATCAGTACCAGCCTACAAGAGACCCAGTACTTC
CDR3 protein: CAISTSLQETQYF

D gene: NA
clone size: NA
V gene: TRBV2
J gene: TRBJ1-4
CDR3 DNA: TGTGCCAGCAGTGAATACGGTACGGGAGTTAATGAAAAACTGTTTTTT
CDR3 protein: CASSEYGTGVNEKLFF

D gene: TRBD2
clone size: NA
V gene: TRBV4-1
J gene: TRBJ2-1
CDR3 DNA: TGCGCCAGCAGCGCTTGGGTGGTAGCGGGGGACTTCTACAATGAGCAGTTCTTC
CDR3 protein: CASSAWVVAGDFYNEQFF

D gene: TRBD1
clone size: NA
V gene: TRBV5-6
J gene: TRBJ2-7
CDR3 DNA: TGTGCCGGCAGCTTGGACAGGGACGAGCAGTACTTC
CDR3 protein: CAGSLDRDEQYF